Shown below are 4 T cell receptor beta chains from a single sample sequenced in a study of T cell responses to AZD1222 COVID-19 vaccine. Measured with immunoSEQ multiplex PCR; TCRdb has only the in-frame clones, and not every one. Of 150,000 to 200,000 clones in the sample, 85% to 95% were seen once. The sequenced sample was peripheral blood, obtained on day 0 of AZD1222 vaccination. These receptors all come from an adult in good health.

This chain links TRBV2 with TRBJ1-1, with 8 bases lining up with TRBD1. The germline gives CDR1 SNHLY, CDR2 FYNNEI. J lost 7 bases, V lost 8 bases, and 9 bases had no gene match. The CDR3 runs 13 residues. CDR3 DNA sequence: TGTGCCAGCGTGGGACAGGATCTTGTTGAAGCTTTCTTT. As protein: CASVGQDLVEAFF.

The chain couples TRBV4-3 to TRBJ1-1; D unclear. CDR1 LGHNA and CDR2 YSLEER come from the germline V gene. The length of the CDR3 is 14 residues. V lost 2 bases to trimming and J lost 0 bases, with 7 bases between them. CDR3: CASSQNSMNTEAFF. The CDR3 coding sequence is TGCGCCAGCAGCCAAAACAGTATGAACACTGAAGCTTTCTTT.

V is TRBV6-5 and J is TRBJ2-1; 8 bases line up with TRBD2. V trimming: 7 bases; J trimming: 0 bases; junction bases outside the gene matches: 5. The V gene's germline CDR1 is MNHEY and CDR2 SVGAGI. The CDR3 has 15 residues. DNA of the CDR3: TGTGCCAGCACGCGGGGGGTGAGCTCCTACAATGAGCAGTTCTTC. This sequence encodes CASTRGVSSYNEQFF.

The chain uses TRBV3-1 (or the pseudogene TRBV3-2) and TRBJ2-7; D is unresolved. V was cut by 1 base and J by 2 bases, with 3 bases left in between. From germline, CDR1 is LGHDT and CDR2 YNNKEL (reference sequence). The CDR3 totals 12 residues. The CDR3 bases are TGTGCCAGCAGCCAAGCGGCCTACGAGCAGTACTTC. This translates into CASSQAAYEQYF.